The T cell receptor (beta chain) described here comes from a study of CD8 T cells in Susac syndrome. General study points: As the study acknowledged, the number of individuals who were part of its TCR sequencing and HLA analysis was relatively small.

Germline CDR1 and CDR2: MNHNS and SASEGT. The CDR3 is 15 amino acids. Trimming left V 0 bases short and J 1 base short, with 9 bases between. CD8+ and CD4+ T cells circulating in blood were sequenced for TCR beta. Patients with stable or active relapsing-remitting disease, all of them treatment-naive, made up the multiple sclerosis controls. Remarks on this clonotype: Its antigen is not known.

Random hexamers were used to reverse transcribe 0.5 to 1 ug of RNA. The TCR beta CDR3 was amplified by immunoSEQ multiplex PCR across 54 Vbeta, 13 Jbeta. TCRdb re-derived calls from the immunoSEQ multiplex PCR reads in MiXCR, one entry per CDR3 protein. The sample lists about 160,000 distinct CDR3 sequences; 94% were seen once. V usage is TRBV6-1 and J usage is TRBJ1-2; D not certain. The sequencing input was CD4+ T cells from PBMCs. The sequence was collected from a human donor with multiple sclerosis. The CDR3 bases are TGTGCCAGCAGTGAAGCGACGATGAATAACTATGGCTACACCTTC. Residues: CASSEATMNNYGYTF.